Below are 29 T cell receptor beta chains sequenced from a single sample in a study of naive and memory T cell subsets (TCRdb year 2017). Libraries were built with UMI-ligation and nested PCR. Sequencing used an Illumina MiSeq. Four rounds of PCR, run with the SP2 primer together with nested alpha and beta constant region primers, were used to amplify the ligated cDNA. Through fastp at Q25 and MiXCR, TCRdb rebuilt clones from the public reads, retaining in-frame beta chains. Each CDR3 protein gets just one entry, which takes the most common genes and DNA from the rows behind it. Counted in this sample were some 14,000 distinct CDR3 sequences; about 5% of them appeared once. 6.5% to 10% of the sample is in the top ten clones. This specimen's treatment or condition label, per the study, means: skin biopsy from PPD injection site in Mantoux-positive individual. The study described a robust, sensitive protocol for amplifying, sequencing and analyzing TCRs, using 3' ligation of a UMI-containing oligonucleotide to TCR cDNA.

Specimen: skin, collected from a tuberculin skin test site. The source is an adult in good health.

This clonotype is medium-sized (0.01 to 0.1%). V is TRBV7-8 and J is TRBJ2-5; D is possibly TRBD2 (6 bases). Trimming removed 5 bases at V and 13 bases at J, with 14 bases between. CDR3 length: 11 residues. Germline V gene sequence: CDR1 SGHVS, CDR2 FQNEAQ. The CDR3 here is CASSIRLDWYF. The CDR3, as DNA: TGTGCCAGCAGCATAAGACTAGACTGGTACTTC.

The chain employs TRBV12-3 or TRBV12-4 and TRBJ1-5, with 7 nucleotides matching TRBD1. This CDR3 is 14 amino acids long. After removal of 6 bases from V and 3 bases from J, the junction contained 5 bases not matched to a gene. CDR3 DNA sequence: TGTGCCAGCAGGGACGGACAGGTCAATCAGCCCCAGCATTTT. It is translated as CASRDGQVNQPQHF.

This clonotype was picked up a small number of times. This sequence joins TRBV28 and TRBJ1-5; TRBD1 is a possible D gene (5 bases). The germline gives CDR1 MDHEN, CDR2 SYDVKM. This CDR3 region has 12 residues. Between the trimmed V and J ends, which lost 11 bases and 4 bases, there was a span of 12 bases. CDR3 DNA: TGTGCCGCCGGGGGAGAGAATCAGCCCCAGCATTTT. Its protein product is CAAGGENQPQHF.

This clonotype was detected many times. The chain combines TRBV13 with TRBJ1-6; 7 bases match TRBD1. Germline V lookup: CDR1 PRHDT, CDR2 FYEKMQ (reference sequence). V was clipped by 6 bases and J by 7 bases; unmatched bases: 6. The CDR3 has 14 amino acids. The chain's CDR3 is CASRQGRLNSPLHF. CDR3 DNA: TGTGCCAGCAGACAGGGGAGGCTGAATTCACCCCTCCACTTT.

This clonotype was observed a few times. V is TRBV5-1 and J is TRBJ1-1; a weak D match, TRBD1 (5 bases). Germline CDR1 is SGHRS and CDR2 is YFSETQ. This CDR3 is built from 14 residues. V dropped 4 bases and J dropped 1 base, with 11 bases sitting between them. The CDR3 DNA reads TGCGCCAGCAGCCAGGGACTTCAGAACACTGAAGCTTTCTTT. It specifies CASSQGLQNTEAFF.

At least ten counts were recorded for this clonotype. The genes are TRBV7-2 and TRBJ2-1, with 7 bases that match TRBD1. V shed 8 bases, J shed 2 bases, and the junction held 6 bases outside the gene matches. CDR3 length equals 14 residues. Germline values: CDR1 SGHTA, CDR2 FQGNSA. As DNA, the CDR3 is TGTGCCAGCCGGGGCAGGGGGACCTACAATGAGCAGTTCTTC. Translating it yields CASRGRGTYNEQFF.

This clonotype is medium-sized within its sample. The chain links TRBV12-3 or TRBV12-4 to TRBJ2-3; D unclear. This CDR3 contains 14 residues. V dropped 2 bases and J dropped 4 bases, with 10 bases sitting between them. The CDR3 DNA reads TGTGCCAGCAGTTTAAGGGCCCCCCCAGATACGCAGTATTTT. The encoded protein is CASSLRAPPDTQYF.

This clonotype was observed at least ten times. The chain employs TRBV12-3 or TRBV12-4 and TRBJ2-7, with D hard to call. The CDR3 contains 16 residues. Trimming left V 6 bases short and J 1 base short, with 19 bases between. Written as DNA, the CDR3 is TGTGCCAGCAGCTCAGGCAGGCTCCTTGGGTCCTACGAGCAGTACTTC. Translation: CASSSGRLLGSYEQYF.

This clonotype was detected ten times or more. The rearrangement links TRBV4-1 to TRBJ2-2; 12 positions agree with TRBD2. The CDR3 has 17 residues. CDR1 MGHRA and CDR2 YSYEKL come from the germline V gene. With V trimmed by 4 bases and J by 6 bases, 9 bases remained unmatched. DNA for the CDR3: TGCGCCAGCAGCCGACGGCCGACTAGCGGGGGTGCCGGGGAGCTGTTTTTT. Translating it yields CASSRRPTSGGAGELFF.

A few counts support this clonotype. Here the CDR3 reads CAWKFGSGGEQYF. The CDR3 bases are TGTGCCTGGAAGTTCGGTTCGGGTGGCGAGCAGTACTTC. This chain uses TRBV30 with TRBJ2-7, with no clear D. The V end lost 4 bases, the J end lost 6 bases, and 16 bases lay between the germline ends. The germline V gene has CDR1 GTSNPN and CDR2 SVGIG (reference sequence). CDR3 length equals 13 residues.

Ten or more counts support this clonotype. The chain carries TRBV4-3 and TRBJ1-1; the D gene is possibly TRBD1 (5 bases). This CDR3 is 16 amino acids long. Trimming took off 1 base at V and 4 bases at J, with 16 bases between the two ends. Germline loops: CDR1 LGHNA, CDR2 YSLEER. CDR3 amino acids: CASSQGPGGGGTEAFF. In DNA form, the CDR3 reads TGCGCCAGCAGCCAAGGCCCGGGTGGGGGGGGCACTGAAGCTTTCTTT.

In its sample, this clonotype is medium-sized. The rearrangement joins TRBV11-2 to TRBJ1-1; no reliable D call. The V and J ends lost 1 base and 7 bases respectively, with 13 bases between them. Per the germline V gene, CDR1 is SGHAT and CDR2 is FQNNGV. CDR3 length: 14 amino acids. This CDR3 is CASSLGAGSVEAFF. The CDR3 DNA reads TGTGCCAGCAGCTTAGGGGCGGGCAGCGTTGAAGCTTTCTTT.

This clonotype was counted ten times or more. This chain uses TRBV6-6 with TRBJ2-3; the D gene could be TRBD1 or TRBD2 (6 bases each). Germline CDR1 MNHNY, CDR2 SVGAGI (reference sequence). V was pared by 8 bases and J by 6 bases, with 15 bases between. This CDR3 is built from 13 residues. The CDR3 DNA sequence: TGTGCCAGCTTCGGGGGCCAATCTGATACGCAGTATTTT. Its protein product is CASFGGQSDTQYF.

This clonotype ranks as medium-sized. This chain links TRBV4-3 with TRBJ2-2; D remains unclear. The CDR3 has 15 amino acids. V lost 1 base and J 3 bases, leaving 9 bases between the germline ends. Germline-derived CDR1 and CDR2 are LGHNA and YSLEER. CDR3 region: CASSQVGSYTGELFF. The CDR3 DNA reads TGCGCCAGCAGCCAAGTGGGCTCGTACACCGGGGAGCTGTTTTTT.

This clonotype appeared many times. V usage is TRBV19 and J usage is TRBJ1-1, with D unresolved. The CDR3 has 13 residues. Germline V gives CDR1 LNHDA, CDR2 SQIVND (reference sequence). Trimming stripped 4 bases from V and 8 bases from J, with 14 bases between. The CDR3 here is CASSTVPGGEAFF. CDR3 bases: TGTGCCAGTAGTACCGTCCCGGGTGGGGAAGCTTTCTTT.

The table lists this clonotype with many counts. The V call is TRBV20-1, the J call TRBJ1-3; D is unclear. This CDR3 is 13 amino acids long. Germline assignment: CDR1 DFQATT and CDR2 SNEGSKA (reference sequence). The V and J ends lost 3 bases and 0 bases respectively, with 6 bases between them. The CDR3 is CSASQSSGNTIYF. Written as DNA, the CDR3 is TGCAGTGCTAGCCAGAGCTCTGGAAACACCATATATTTT.

This clonotype has a count of ten or more. The chain is built from TRBV6-1 and TRBJ2-3; the match to TRBD1 covers 7 bases. The V and J ends lost 7 bases and 7 bases, in that order; junction bases with no gene match: 11. Germline CDR1 is MNHNS and CDR2 is SASEGT. The CDR3 is made up of 14 amino acids. This CDR3 reads CASNTQGLGNTQYF. The CDR3 nucleotides read TGTGCCAGCAATACACAGGGGCTCGGGAATACGCAGTATTTT.

The chain is built from TRBV9 and TRBJ2-5; tentatively, D is TRBD1 (5 bases). Trimming left V 7 bases short and J 3 bases short, with 10 bases between. The CDR3 is 12 residues long. Germline CDR1 and CDR2: SGDLS and YYNGEE. The CDR3 nucleotides read TGTGCCAGCGGGAAGACAGAAGAGACCCAGTACTTC. Its translation: CASGKTEETQYF.

In this sample, this clonotype turned up many times. J is TRBJ1-1 and V is TRBV6-5; D might be TRBD1 (5 bases). Trimming left V 7 bases short and J 2 bases short, with 14 bases between. The germline CDR1 and CDR2 sequences are MNHEY and SVGAGI. CDR3 length: 14 residues. This CDR3 reads CASKRDGFNTEAFF. The CDR3 nucleotides are TGTGCCAGCAAGAGGGACGGGTTTAACACTGAAGCTTTCTTT.

This clonotype has at least ten counts. V and J are TRBV20-1 and TRBJ1-3; D is unresolved. V was pared by 6 bases and J by 0 bases, with 15 bases between. The germline V gene encodes CDR1 DFQATT and CDR2 SNEGSKA (reference sequence). The CDR3 sequence is 15 residues long. The CDR3 loop reads CSAKRTVSSGNTIYF. In nucleotides, the CDR3 is TGCAGTGCCAAGAGGACGGTCAGCTCTGGAAACACCATATATTTT.

The chain employs TRBV7-2 and TRBJ1-2, with D possibly matching TRBD1 (5 bases). Looked up from germline, CDR1 is SGHTA and CDR2 is FQGNSA. V was shortened by 5 bases and J by 1 base, with 14 bases between the two germline ends. The CDR3 covers 15 residues. The CDR3, as DNA: TGTGCCAGCAGCGGTGTAGGGGCCGGTAACTATGGCTACACCTTC. Its translation is CASSGVGAGNYGYTF.

This clonotype appeared many times. The CDR3 nucleotides are TGTGCCAGCACGGTAGGGAACACTGAAGCTTTCTTT. It specifies CASTVGNTEAFF. This chain links TRBV28 with TRBJ1-1; D gene uncertain. V was clipped by 7 bases and J by 1 base, with 7 bases between them. Germline CDR1 reads MDHEN; CDR2 reads SYDVKM. This CDR3 contains 12 residues.

This clonotype was detected ten times or more. The V gene is TRBV11-2, the J gene TRBJ2-1; 14 nucleotides match TRBD2. CDR1 is SGHAT and CDR2 is FQNNGV in the germline V gene. Trimming at V came to 4 bases and at J to 7 bases, leaving 6 bases not matched to a gene. The CDR3 is made up of 16 amino acids. The CDR3 loop reads CASSWGLAGAGNEQFF. CDR3 coding DNA: TGTGCCAGCAGCTGGGGACTAGCGGGGGCCGGGAATGAGCAGTTCTTC.

This clonotype was observed at least ten times. This rearrangement joins TRBV5-4 to TRBJ2-3; no definite D call. The germline CDR1 and CDR2 sequences are SGHNT and YYREEE (reference sequence). CDR3 length equals 16 residues. Deletions cut 1 base from V and 0 bases from J, with 12 bases between. The CDR3 region has the DNA TGTGCCAGCAGCTTGCTGGGCGGTGCTAGCACAGATACGCAGTATTTT. Translated, it gives CASSLLGGASTDTQYF.

This clonotype was detected a few times. The gene calls are TRBV5-5 and TRBJ2-5; TRBD2 agrees at 7 bases. Germline V gene sequence: CDR1 SGHKS, CDR2 YYEKEE (reference sequence). V was pared by 0 bases and J by 4 bases, with 9 bases of the junction left unmatched. The CDR3 sequence is 16 residues long. CDR3 in DNA: TGTGCCAGCAGCTTGGTACAGCGGGGATGTGGAGAGACCCAGTACTTC. The encoded protein is CASSLVQRGCGETQYF.

This clonotype appeared many times. J is TRBJ2-7 and V is TRBV4-2; 11 bases match TRBD1. CDR1 and CDR2 from the germline V gene are LGHNA and YNFKEQ. V lost 0 bases to trimming and J lost 3 bases; unmatched junction nucleotides: 4. The CDR3 is 16 amino acids. Here the CDR3 reads CASSQDPGTGGYEQYF. Here the CDR3 DNA reads TGTGCCAGCAGCCAAGACCCGGGGACAGGGGGCTACGAGCAGTACTTC.

This clonotype has more than one count but fewer than ten. This may stem from a read error, because a much larger clone lies one nucleotide away. The chain is built from TRBV6-5 and TRBJ1-2; D is possibly TRBD1 (5 bases). CDR3 length: 15 amino acids. The germline V gene encodes CDR1 MNHEY and CDR2 SVGAGI. The CDR3 sequence: CASSYSWQGDYGDTF. Here the CDR3 DNA reads TGTGCCAGCAGTTACTCTTGGCAGGGTGACTATGGCGACACCTTC.

This clonotype was recorded many times. One end of the junction fails to match germline, which may point to a read error. The V call is TRBV7-2, the J call TRBJ1-1; 7 bases align to TRBD1. This CDR3 contains 16 residues. The germline CDR1 and CDR2 sequences are SGHTA and FQGNSA. In DNA, the CDR3 is TGTGCCAGCAGCTCGCATAGACTGACAGGGCCGGACGAAGTTTTCTTT. Amino acid sequence: CASSSHRLTGPDEVFF.

This clonotype was detected ten times or more. V is TRBV5-4 and J is TRBJ2-3, with 12 bases identical to TRBD2. The CDR3 is made up of 16 amino acids. The V segment lost 4 bases and the J segment 2 bases; nucleotides outside the gene matches: 5. Germline V lookup: CDR1 SGHNT, CDR2 YYREEE (reference sequence). The CDR3 nucleotides are TGTGCCAGCAGCGCGGGACTAGCGGGCCTCACAGATACGCAGTATTTT. Its translation is CASSAGLAGLTDTQYF.